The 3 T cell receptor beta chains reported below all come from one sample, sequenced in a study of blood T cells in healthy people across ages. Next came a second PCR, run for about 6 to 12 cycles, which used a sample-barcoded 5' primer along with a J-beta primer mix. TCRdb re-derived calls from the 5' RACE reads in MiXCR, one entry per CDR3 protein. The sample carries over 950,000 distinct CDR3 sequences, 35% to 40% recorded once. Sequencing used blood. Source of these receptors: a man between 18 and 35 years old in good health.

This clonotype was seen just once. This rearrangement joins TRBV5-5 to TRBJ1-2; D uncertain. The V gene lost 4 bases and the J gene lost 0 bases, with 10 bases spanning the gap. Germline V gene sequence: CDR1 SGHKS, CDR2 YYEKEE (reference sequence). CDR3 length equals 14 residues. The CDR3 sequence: CASSVHNANYGYTF. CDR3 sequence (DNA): TGTGCCAGCAGCGTGCACAACGCTAACTATGGCTACACCTTC.

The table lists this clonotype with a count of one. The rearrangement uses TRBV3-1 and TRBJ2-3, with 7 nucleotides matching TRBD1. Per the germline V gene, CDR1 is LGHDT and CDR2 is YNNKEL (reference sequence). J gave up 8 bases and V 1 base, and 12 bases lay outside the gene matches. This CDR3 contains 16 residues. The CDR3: CASSQGTGRGLGTQYF. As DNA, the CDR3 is TGTGCCAGCAGCCAAGGGACAGGTCGGGGCCTTGGTACGCAGTATTTT.

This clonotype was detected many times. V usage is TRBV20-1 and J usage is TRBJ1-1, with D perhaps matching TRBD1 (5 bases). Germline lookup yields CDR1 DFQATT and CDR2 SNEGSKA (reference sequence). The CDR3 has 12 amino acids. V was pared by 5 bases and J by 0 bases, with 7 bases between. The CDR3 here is CSADRLNTEAFF. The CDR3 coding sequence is TGCAGTGCTGACAGATTGAACACTGAAGCTTTCTTT.